These 11 T cell receptor beta chains came from one sample sequenced in a study of shared clonotypes between healthy human individuals. The data were produced by immunoSEQ multiplex PCR, yet TCRdb's version contains in-frame clones alone and is incomplete. Of about 2.1 million clones in the sample, approximately 94% were seen once. Naive CD8 cells were CD45RO-negative, positively selected for CCR7, excluding terminally differentiated effector memory CD45RA+ cells. What was sequenced was naive CD8+ T cells from PBMCs. The source of these receptors is a man aged 18 to 29 in good health. Some clones in this sample may be carry-over from other donors' samples.

The J gene is TRBJ1-2, the V gene TRBV5-1; 9 positions agree with TRBD1. The germline CDR1 and CDR2 sequences are SGHRS and YFSETQ. This CDR3 spans 18 amino acids. V lost 0 bases and J lost 7; bases outside the gene matches: 16. The CDR3 protein is CASSLGSGWGQGSFGYTF. In DNA form, the CDR3 reads TGCGCCAGCAGCTTGGGATCTGGTTGGGGACAGGGTTCGTTTGGCTACACCTTC.

A word on this clone: The sample holds other DNA sequences that translate to the same CDR3. V is TRBV27 and J is TRBJ2-1, with unresolved D. Germline CDR1 MNHEY, CDR2 SMNVEV (reference sequence). Trimming stripped 3 bases from V and 7 bases from J, with 7 bases between. The CDR3 has 12 amino acids. As DNA, the CDR3 is TGTGCCAGCAGTTTGATTGGGAATGAGCAGTTCTTC. Its protein is CASSLIGNEQFF.

V gene TRBV7-2 combines with J gene TRBJ1-2, with 9 bases matching TRBD1. CDR3 length: 17 residues. V dropped 5 bases and J dropped 3; count of bases not matched to a gene: 13. In germline, CDR1 is SGHTA, CDR2 FQGNSA. The CDR3 here is CASSRGTGTGRDYGYTF. Written as DNA, the CDR3 is TGTGCCAGCAGCCGCGGGACAGGGACAGGGAGGGACTATGGCTACACCTTC.

This chain links TRBV29-1 with TRBJ2-7; 8 bases are a match to TRBD2. From germline, CDR1 is SQVTM and CDR2 ANQGSEA. Germline trimming cut 6 bases from V and 6 bases from J; bases unmatched to any gene: 7. There are 12 residues in the CDR3. CDR3 sequence: CSVKRESGEQYF. The CDR3 nucleotides read TGCAGCGTAAAGCGGGAGTCTGGCGAGCAGTACTTC.

This clone has just one count. Other DNA sequences within the sample encode an identical CDR3. The J gene is TRBJ2-7, the V gene TRBV9; 7 bases line up with TRBD2. This CDR3 spans 14 amino acids. Unmatched junction bases numbered 3, after V lost 3 bases and J lost 0 bases. Germline V gives CDR1 SGDLS, CDR2 YYNGEE. The CDR3 is CASSAGLGSYEQYF. The CDR3 DNA reads TGTGCCAGCAGCGCCGGACTAGGCTCCTACGAGCAGTACTTC.

In nucleotides, the CDR3 is TGCAGCGTTGAATGGGCGGATGGCCCCTACGAGCAGTACTTC. Its translation is CSVEWADGPYEQYF. V gene TRBV29-1 combines with J gene TRBJ2-5; no reliable D call. The J call may be wrong; the DNA end is better matched by TRBJ2-7. The germline V gene encodes CDR1 SQVTM and CDR2 ANQGSEA. The CDR3 is 14 amino acids.

This chain connects TRBV5-4 to TRBJ1-2; 8 bases map to TRBD1. Germline lookup yields CDR1 SGHNT and CDR2 YYREEE (reference sequence). V lost 4 bases, J lost 3 bases, and 2 bases stayed unmatched. This CDR3 is built from 13 residues. The CDR3 protein is CASSTDRDYGYTF. DNA for the CDR3: TGTGCCAGCAGCACGGACAGGGACTATGGCTACACCTTC.

J is TRBJ1-5 and V is TRBV5-8; TRBD1 might be the D (5 bases). Trimming took off 0 bases at V and 4 bases at J, with 17 bases between the two ends. This CDR3 is 17 amino acids long. Germline CDR1 reads SGHTS; CDR2 reads YDEGEE. CDR3 in amino acids: CASSLAVRVVENQPQHF. DNA of the CDR3: TGTGCCAGCAGCTTGGCCGTCAGGGTGGTAGAAAATCAGCCCCAGCATTTT.

The V gene is TRBV27, the J gene TRBJ2-7; D unresolved. Germline CDR1 and CDR2: MNHEY and SMNVEV (reference sequence). The V gene lost 1 base and the J gene lost 0 bases, with 7 bases spanning the gap. The CDR3 covers 14 residues. The CDR3 reads CASSLWMDSYEQYF. Here the CDR3 DNA reads TGTGCCAGCAGTTTATGGATGGACTCCTACGAGCAGTACTTC.

The rearrangement joins TRBV7-8 to TRBJ2-1; 7 nucleotides match TRBD1. Losses at the gene ends were 1 base for V and 7 bases for J; bases not matched to a gene: 13. The CDR3 spans 17 residues. The germline CDR1 and CDR2 sequences are SGHVS and FQNEAQ. CDR3 in DNA: TGTGCCAGCAGCTTAGGCGTTTTGACAGGGTACCTTAATGAGCAGTTCTTC. Amino acids: CASSLGVLTGYLNEQFF.

The V call is TRBV6-5, the J call TRBJ1-2; tentatively, D is TRBD1 (5 bases). V lost 0 bases to trimming and J lost 0 bases, with 8 bases between them. The CDR3 sequence is 15 residues long. Germline CDR1 and CDR2: MNHEY and SVGAGI. CDR3 nucleotide sequence: TGTGCCAGCAGTTACTCGAGGGGACCTAACTATGGCTACACCTTC. Residues: CASSYSRGPNYGYTF.